The sequence of this T cell receptor (beta chain) was determined in a study of T-cell memory formation after mild COVID-19 (dated by TCRdb to about 2021). About the study as a whole: TCR sequence clusters from the two donors were found to be largely donor specific. The cohort comprised two young, previously healthy adult volunteers, one female and one male. In a couple of donors, T-cell clones that expanded and contracted after mild COVID-19 were tracked by sequencing TCRalpha and TCRbeta repertoires over time.

V is cut back by 0 bases and J by 7 bases, with 11 bases in the junction unmatched. CDR1 and CDR2, per the germline V gene, are SGHRS and YFSETQ. The CDR3 spans 17 residues, from the cysteine through the phenylalanine. CDR3 DNA only is kept here, 51 bases in frame from base 1. What the work shows at the level of the full study, not this receptor alone: Clones that contracted from day 15 to 85 showed balanced CD4/CD8 phenotypes, whereas a second wave of clones that expanded from day 15 to 37 leaned towards CD4+. Some responding clones were detected in pre-infection memory, suggesting pre-existing cross-reactive memory T cells joined the SARS-CoV-2 response. The study included only a couple of mild cases, and larger cohorts that include severe cases with pre-infection samples were judged to be necessary. Contracting CD4+ clones were found mainly in CM and EM memory subsets, while CD8+ clones were enriched in EMRA. SARS-CoV-2 specificity was not confirmed for the second-wave clones peaking on day 37.

Ficoll-Paque density gradient centrifugation was the method used to isolate PBMCs. Sequencing took place on an Illumina NovaSeq 6000. cDNA libraries for TCRalpha and TCRbeta were prepared by 5'RACE using constant-segment primers, with sample barcodes and unique molecular identifiers added. Trizol reagent was used to extract RNA from every sample. Library amplification was performed in two PCR steps, and a second sample barcode and Illumina TruSeq adapters were introduced in the second step. Sequencing of libraries was performed on an Illumina NovaSeq with 2 x 150 bp paired-end reads. The paper's processing steps were these. Reads were demultiplexed and collapsed into UMI-guided consensus sequences with migec v1.2.7. With mixcr v2.1.11, UMI consensuses were aligned to TRA and TRB V and J templates and assembled into clonotypes. Expanded or contracted clonotypes were those called significant by both edgeR and NoisET, with noise models trained on biological replicates. For edgeR calls, the thresholds were a false discovery rate-adjusted p below 0.01 and a log2 fold-change of 1. As an exploratory analysis of dynamics, PCA with hierarchical clustering was applied to max-normalized trajectories of the 1000 most abundant clonotypes. Each responding clone was given a CD4 or CD8 phenotype based on the CD4+ and CD8+ repertoires, which had been sequenced separately. The public reads were reprocessed in TCRdb via fastp at Q25 and MiXCR, keeping in-frame beta chains. Every distinct CDR3 protein forms one entry, paired with its most common genes and DNA. V and J calls and clone size were set by TCRdb, not the authors. The sample table contains approximately 390,000 distinct CDR3 sequences; only one count was recorded for about 16% of them. Roughly a fifth of the sample is taken by the ten largest.

This clonotype has just a few counts. Its antigen is currently not known. Base qualities are not at hand, and no much larger clone is one base apart. The rearranged segments are TRBV5-1 and TRBJ2-3, and 10 bases in between align with TRBD2. What was sequenced was PBMCs or a T cell subset sorted from them (not recorded which). The sequence came from a man aged 18 to 29 who had mild COVID-19 (a few samples of this study predate the infection). The sample titles of this study are shuffled in the database, so cell type and time point are left out; the donor was told from shared clones. The CDR3 region has the sequence CASSLAASGGRVNTQYF. DNA sequence: TGCGCCAGCAGCTTGGCCGCTAGCGGGGGCCGAGTGAATACGCAGTATTTT.